This T cell receptor (beta chain) stems from a study of T cell responses to AZD1222 COVID-19 vaccine. Study-wide points: Donor demographics were predominantly white British with a female majority; clonal diversity may be underestimated. Two AZD1222 doses significantly raised spike-specific TCR breadth and depth over controls. Close to half of all spike-specific TCRs reportedly target regions of the variants that are unmutated.

Sequenced by immunoSEQ multiplex PCR; TCRdb stores in-frame clones only, minus some. Altogether about 140,000 clones are present, 92% being singletons, with the ten largest covering under 4.5%. The germline V gene has CDR1 SQVTM and CDR2 ANQGSEA. The CDR3 runs 12 residues. Trimming left V 4 bases short and J 7 bases short, with 10 bases between. Investigators merged groups given second doses at roughly 4 or roughly 12 weeks. About this clone itself: Its antigen is unknown.

This TCR came from an adult who received the AZD1222 COVID-19 vaccine. The chain joins TRBV29-1 to TRBJ1-4; D may be TRBD1 (6 bases). The specimen comprised peripheral blood, sampled 28 days after the second AZD1222 dose. The CDR3 is CSVGEGGEKLFF. For the CDR3, the DNA is TGCAGCGTTGGTGAGGGGGGTGAAAAACTGTTTTTT.